The clone carrying this T cell receptor (beta chain) turned up a few times. The sample originates from a study of blood T cell repertoires in COVID-19. Across the whole study: COVID-19 samples, acute and convalescent, were from the United States, Italy and Spain. PBMCs, B-cell-depleted T cells, or T cells were the source of the cDNA or gDNA that made up the material.

Authors' analysis steps: Nucleated cell counts were estimated from reference gene primer amplification. Profiled with immunoSEQ multiplex PCR; TCRdb holds only in-frame clones, not every one. Clone size and the V and J calls come from that table; the DNA yielded D and trimming. The sample shows about 190,000 clones, 60% to 85% of them seen only once. Per germline, CDR1 KGHSH and CDR2 LQKENI. The CDR3 runs 13 residues. V shed 2 bases and J shed 5 bases, with 9 bases lying between them. The sequenced sample was peripheral blood. This sequence joins TRBV18 and TRBJ1-1; D gene unclear. The receptor was isolated from a man between 60 and 70 years old with active or convalescent COVID-19. The CDR3, as DNA: TGTGCCAGCTCACCAGGACTCATAACTGAAGCTTTCTTT. Its translation: CASSPGLITEAFF.